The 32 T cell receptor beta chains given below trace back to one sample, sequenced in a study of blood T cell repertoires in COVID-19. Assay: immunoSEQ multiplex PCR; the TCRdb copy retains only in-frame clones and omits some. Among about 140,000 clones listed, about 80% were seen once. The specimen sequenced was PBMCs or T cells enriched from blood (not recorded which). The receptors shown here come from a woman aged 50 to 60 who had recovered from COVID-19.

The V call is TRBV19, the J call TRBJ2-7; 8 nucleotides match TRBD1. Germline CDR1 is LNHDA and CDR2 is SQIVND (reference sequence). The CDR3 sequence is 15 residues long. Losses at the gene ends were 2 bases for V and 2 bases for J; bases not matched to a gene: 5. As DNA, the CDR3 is TGTGCCAGTAGTATATTTGGACAGGGAACCTACGAGCAGTACTTC. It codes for CASSIFGQGTYEQYF.

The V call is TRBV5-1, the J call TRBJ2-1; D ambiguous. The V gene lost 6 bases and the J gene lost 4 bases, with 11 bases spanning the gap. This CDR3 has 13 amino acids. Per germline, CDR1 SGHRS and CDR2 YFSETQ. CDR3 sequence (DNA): TGCGCCAGCACCTTAGACGGGTACAATGAGCAGTTCTTC. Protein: CASTLDGYNEQFF.

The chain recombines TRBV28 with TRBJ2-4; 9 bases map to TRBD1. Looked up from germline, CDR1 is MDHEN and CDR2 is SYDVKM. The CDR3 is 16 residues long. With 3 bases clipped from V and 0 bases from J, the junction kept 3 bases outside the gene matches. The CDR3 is CASSLTGGLAKNIQYF. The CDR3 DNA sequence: TGTGCCAGCAGTTTGACAGGGGGATTAGCCAAAAACATTCAGTACTTC.

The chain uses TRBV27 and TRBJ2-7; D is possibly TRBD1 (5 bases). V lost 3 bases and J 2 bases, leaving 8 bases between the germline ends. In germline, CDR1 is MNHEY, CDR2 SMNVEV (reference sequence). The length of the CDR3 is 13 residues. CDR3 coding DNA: TGTGCCAGCAGTTTCCAGGGAACCTACGAGCAGTACTTC. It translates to CASSFQGTYEQYF.

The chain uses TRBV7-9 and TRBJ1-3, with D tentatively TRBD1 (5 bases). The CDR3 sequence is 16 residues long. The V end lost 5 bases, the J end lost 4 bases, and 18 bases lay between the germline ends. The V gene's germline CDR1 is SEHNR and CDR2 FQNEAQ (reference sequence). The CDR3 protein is CASSPYGGLEGNTIYF. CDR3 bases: TGTGCCAGCAGCCCATACGGGGGTCTGGAAGGAAACACCATATATTTT.

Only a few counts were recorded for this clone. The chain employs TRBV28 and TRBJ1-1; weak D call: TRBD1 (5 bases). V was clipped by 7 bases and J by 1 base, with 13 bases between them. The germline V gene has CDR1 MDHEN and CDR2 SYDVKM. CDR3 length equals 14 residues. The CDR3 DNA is TGTGCCAGCATTCGTTTAGACAGGAACACTGAAGCTTTCTTT. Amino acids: CASIRLDRNTEAFF. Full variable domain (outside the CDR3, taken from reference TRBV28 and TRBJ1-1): DVKVTQSSRYLVKRTGEKVFLECVQDMDHENMFWYRQDPGLGLRLIYFSYDVKMKEKGDIPEGYSVSREKKERFSLILESASTNQTSMYLCASIRLDRNTEAFFGQGTRLTVV.

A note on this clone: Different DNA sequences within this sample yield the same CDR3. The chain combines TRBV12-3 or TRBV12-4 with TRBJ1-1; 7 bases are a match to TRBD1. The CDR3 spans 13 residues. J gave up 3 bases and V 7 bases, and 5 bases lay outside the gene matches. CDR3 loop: CASTDRVDTEAFF. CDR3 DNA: TGTGCCAGCACCGACAGGGTGGACACTGAAGCTTTCTTT.

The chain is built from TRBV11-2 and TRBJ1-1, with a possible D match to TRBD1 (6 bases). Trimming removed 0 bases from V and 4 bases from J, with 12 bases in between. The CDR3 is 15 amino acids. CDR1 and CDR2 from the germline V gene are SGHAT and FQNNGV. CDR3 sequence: CASSLETQGSTEAFF. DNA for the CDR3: TGTGCCAGCAGCTTAGAGACTCAGGGGAGCACTGAAGCTTTCTTT.

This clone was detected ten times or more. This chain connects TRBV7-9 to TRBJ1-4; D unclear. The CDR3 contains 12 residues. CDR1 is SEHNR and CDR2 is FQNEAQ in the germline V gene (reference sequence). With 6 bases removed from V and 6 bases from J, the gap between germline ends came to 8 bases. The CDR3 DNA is TGTGCCAGCAGTCGGAGCCATGAAAAACTGTTTTTT. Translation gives CASSRSHEKLFF. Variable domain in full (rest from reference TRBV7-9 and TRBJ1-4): DTGVSQNPRHKITKRGQNVTFRCDPISEHNRLYWYRQTLGQGPEFLTYFQNEAQLEKSRLLSDRFSAERPKGSFSTLEIQRTEQGDSAMYLCASSRSHEKLFFGSGTQLSVL.

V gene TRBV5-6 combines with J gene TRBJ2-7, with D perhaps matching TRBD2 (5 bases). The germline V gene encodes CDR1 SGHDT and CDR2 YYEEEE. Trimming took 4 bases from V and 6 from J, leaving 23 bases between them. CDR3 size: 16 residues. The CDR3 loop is CASSPSLSGSWGEQYF. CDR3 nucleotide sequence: TGTGCCAGCAGCCCCTCGCTTAGTGGGAGCTGGGGCGAGCAGTACTTC.

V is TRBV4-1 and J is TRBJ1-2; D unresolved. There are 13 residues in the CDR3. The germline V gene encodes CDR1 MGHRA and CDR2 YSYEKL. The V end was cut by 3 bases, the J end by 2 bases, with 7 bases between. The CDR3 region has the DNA TGCGCCAGCAGCCAGGGCGCGAACTATGGCTACACCTTC. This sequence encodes CASSQGANYGYTF.

CDR3 nucleotides: TGTGCCAGCAGCACCCGAAAATATACAGGGGGCGGCAGGTACAATGAGCAGTTCTTC. Translated, it gives CASSTRKYTGGGRYNEQFF. V usage is TRBV5-6 and J usage is TRBJ2-1; 9 nucleotides align to TRBD1. CDR3 length: 19 residues. Germline-derived CDR1 and CDR2 are SGHDT and YYEEEE. Unmatched junction bases numbered 18, after V lost 4 bases and J lost 4 bases. Looking up the rest from reference TRBV5-6 and TRBJ2-1 gives the full variable domain: DAGVTQSPTHLIKTRGQQVTLRCSPKSGHDTVSWYQQALGQGPQFIFQYYEEEERQRGNFPDRFSGHQFPNYSSELNVNALLLGDSALYLCASSTRKYTGGGRYNEQFFGPGTRLTVL.

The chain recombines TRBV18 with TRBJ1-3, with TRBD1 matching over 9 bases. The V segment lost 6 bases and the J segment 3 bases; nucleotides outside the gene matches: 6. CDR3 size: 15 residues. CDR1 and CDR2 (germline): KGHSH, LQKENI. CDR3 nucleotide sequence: TGTGCCAGCTCGCTGGGACAGGGTGTTGGAAACACCATATATTTT. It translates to CASSLGQGVGNTIYF.

The CDR3 region is CASSTSQGATYEQYF. CDR3 coding DNA: TGCGCCAGCAGCACCTCACAGGGGGCAACCTACGAGCAGTACTTC. The rearrangement links TRBV5-1 to TRBJ2-7, with TRBD1 identical over 9 bases. Germline CDR1 SGHRS, CDR2 YFSETQ. The CDR3 extends over 15 amino acids. Losses at the gene ends were 4 bases for V and 2 bases for J; bases not matched to a gene: 7.

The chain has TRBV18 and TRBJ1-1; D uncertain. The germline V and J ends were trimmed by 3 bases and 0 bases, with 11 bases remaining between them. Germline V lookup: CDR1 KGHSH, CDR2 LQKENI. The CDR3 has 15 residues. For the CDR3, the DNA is TGTGCCAGCTCACCGGATCCTGACATGAACACTGAAGCTTTCTTT. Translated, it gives CASSPDPDMNTEAFF.

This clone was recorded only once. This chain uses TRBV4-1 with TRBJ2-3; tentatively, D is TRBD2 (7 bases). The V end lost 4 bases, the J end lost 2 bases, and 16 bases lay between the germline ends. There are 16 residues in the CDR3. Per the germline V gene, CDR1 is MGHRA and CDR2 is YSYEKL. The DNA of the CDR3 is TGCGCCAGCAGCCGCTGGGGGGGCGCGAACACAGATACGCAGTATTTT. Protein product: CASSRWGGANTDTQYF.

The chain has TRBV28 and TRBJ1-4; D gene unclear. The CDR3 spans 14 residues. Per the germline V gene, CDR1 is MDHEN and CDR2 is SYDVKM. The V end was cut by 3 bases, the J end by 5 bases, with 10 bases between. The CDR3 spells CASSLPGRNEKLFF. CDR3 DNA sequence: TGTGCCAGCAGTTTGCCAGGCCGAAATGAAAAACTGTTTTTT.

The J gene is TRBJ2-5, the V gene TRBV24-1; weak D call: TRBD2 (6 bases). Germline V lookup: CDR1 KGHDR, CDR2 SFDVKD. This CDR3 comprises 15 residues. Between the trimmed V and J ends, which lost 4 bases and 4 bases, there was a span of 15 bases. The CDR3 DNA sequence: TGTGCCACCAGTGACCCCGCGGGATGGGGAGAGACCCAGTACTTC. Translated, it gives CATSDPAGWGETQYF.

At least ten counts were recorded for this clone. CDR3 in amino acids: CASSPLWRGSYNEQFF. CDR3 DNA sequence: TGTGCCAGCAGCCCCCTCTGGAGGGGCTCCTACAATGAGCAGTTCTTC. The chain joins TRBV7-9 to TRBJ2-1; possible D gene TRBD2, 6 bases. CDR3 size: 16 residues. Looked up from germline, CDR1 is SEHNR and CDR2 is FQNEAQ (reference sequence). Trimming left V 5 bases short and J 0 bases short, with 14 bases between.

In DNA, the CDR3 is TGTGCCAGTAGTGCCAGTATCTCTGGGGCCAACGTCCTGACTTTC. This sequence encodes CASSASISGANVLTF. V usage is TRBV19 and J usage is TRBJ2-6; D is uncertain. The ends were cut back, 5 bases at V and 0 bases at J, with 8 bases in the middle. The CDR3 has 15 residues. CDR1 and CDR2 (germline): LNHDA, SQIVND (reference sequence).

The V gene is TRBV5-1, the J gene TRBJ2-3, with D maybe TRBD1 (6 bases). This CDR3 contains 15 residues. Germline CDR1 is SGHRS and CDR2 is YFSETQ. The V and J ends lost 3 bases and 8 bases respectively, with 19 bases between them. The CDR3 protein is CASSSTGPGRGTQYF. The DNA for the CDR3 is TGCGCCAGCAGCTCTACAGGGCCGGGCAGGGGTACGCAGTATTTT.

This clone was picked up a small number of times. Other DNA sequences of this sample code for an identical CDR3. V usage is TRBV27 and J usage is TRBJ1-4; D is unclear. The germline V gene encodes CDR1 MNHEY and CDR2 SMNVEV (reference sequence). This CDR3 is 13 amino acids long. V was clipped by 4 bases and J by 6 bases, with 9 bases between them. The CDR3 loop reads CASSSGWDEKLFF. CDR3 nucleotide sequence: TGTGCCAGCAGTTCGGGGTGGGATGAAAAACTGTTTTTT.

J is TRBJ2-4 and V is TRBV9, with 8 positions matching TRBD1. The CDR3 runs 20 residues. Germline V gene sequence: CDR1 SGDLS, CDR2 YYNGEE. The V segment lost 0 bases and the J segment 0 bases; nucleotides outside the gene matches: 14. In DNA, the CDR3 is TGTGCCAGCAGCGTAGCTGAAGGACAGGGCGGTCTTTTAGCCAAAAACATTCAGTACTTC. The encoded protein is CASSVAEGQGGLLAKNIQYF. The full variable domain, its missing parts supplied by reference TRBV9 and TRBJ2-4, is DSGVTQTPKHLITATGQRVTLRCSPRSGDLSVYWYQQSLDQGLQFLIQYYNGEERAKGNILERFSAQQFPDLHSELNLSSLELGDSALYFCASSVAEGQGGLLAKNIQYFGAGTRLSVL.

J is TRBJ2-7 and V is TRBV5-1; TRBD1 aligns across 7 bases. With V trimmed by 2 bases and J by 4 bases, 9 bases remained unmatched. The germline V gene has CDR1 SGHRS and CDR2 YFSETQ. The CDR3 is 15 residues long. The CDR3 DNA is TGCGCCAGCAGCTTCTCCGGGACAGAATCTTACGAGCAGTACTTC. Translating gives CASSFSGTESYEQYF.

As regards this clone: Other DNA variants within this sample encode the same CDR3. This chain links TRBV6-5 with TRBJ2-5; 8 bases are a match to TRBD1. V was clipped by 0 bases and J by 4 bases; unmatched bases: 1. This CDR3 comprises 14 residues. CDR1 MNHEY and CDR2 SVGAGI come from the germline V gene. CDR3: CASSYSGQGETQYF. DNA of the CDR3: TGTGCCAGCAGTTACTCAGGACAGGGAGAGACCCAGTACTTC.

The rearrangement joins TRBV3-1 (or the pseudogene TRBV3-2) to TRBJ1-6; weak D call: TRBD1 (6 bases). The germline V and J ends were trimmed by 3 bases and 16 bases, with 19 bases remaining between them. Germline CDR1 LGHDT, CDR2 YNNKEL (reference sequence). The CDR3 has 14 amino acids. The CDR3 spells CASSQVQQGGDLHF. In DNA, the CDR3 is TGTGCCAGCAGCCAGGTACAACAGGGAGGGGATCTCCACTTT.

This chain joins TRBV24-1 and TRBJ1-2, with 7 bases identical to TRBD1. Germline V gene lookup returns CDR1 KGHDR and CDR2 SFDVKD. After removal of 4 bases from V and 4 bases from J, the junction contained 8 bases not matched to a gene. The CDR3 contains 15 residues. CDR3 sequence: CATSDPDRPFYGYTF. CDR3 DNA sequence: TGTGCCACCAGTGACCCGGACAGGCCTTTCTATGGCTACACCTTC.

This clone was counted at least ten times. This CDR3 is CASSPGDRAYSGYTF. The DNA of the CDR3 is TGTGCCAGCAGTCCGGGGGACAGGGCTTATTCTGGCTACACCTTC. The chain is built from TRBV27 and TRBJ1-2; 9 positions agree with TRBD1. The CDR3 runs 15 residues. V gave up 5 bases and J gave up 7 bases; unmatched junction bases: 11. Germline CDR1 is MNHEY and CDR2 is SMNVEV (reference sequence).

CDR3: CASSHKSPQTDRGYEQYV. Here the CDR3 DNA reads TGTGCCAGCAGCCACAAGTCACCTCAAACGGACAGGGGCTACGAGCAGTACGTC. This chain links TRBV7-8 with TRBJ2-7; 9 bases align to TRBD1. Trimming removed 5 bases from V and 3 bases from J; junction bases left unmatched: 17. Germline CDR1 reads SGHVS; CDR2 reads FQNEAQ. CDR3 length equals 18 residues.

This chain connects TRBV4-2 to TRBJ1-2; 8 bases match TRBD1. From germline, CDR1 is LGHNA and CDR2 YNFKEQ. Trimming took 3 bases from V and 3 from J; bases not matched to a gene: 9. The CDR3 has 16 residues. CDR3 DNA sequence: TGTGCCAGCAGCCAGGACACAGGGGGAGTTTACTATGGCTACACCTTC. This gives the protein CASSQDTGGVYYGYTF.

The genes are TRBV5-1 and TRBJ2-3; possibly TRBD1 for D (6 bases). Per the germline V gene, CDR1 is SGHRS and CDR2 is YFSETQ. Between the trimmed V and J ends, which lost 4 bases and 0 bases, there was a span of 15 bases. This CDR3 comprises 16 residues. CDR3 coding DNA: TGCGCCAGCAGCCAGACAGGTTCGACTAGCACAGATACGCAGTATTTT. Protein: CASSQTGSTSTDTQYF.

CDR3: CASRDSYTDTQYF. CDR3 sequence (DNA): TGTGCCAGCCGGGACAGCTACACAGATACGCAGTATTTT. This chain links TRBV28 with TRBJ2-3; TRBD1 matches at 7 bases. The CDR3 is 13 residues long. The germline CDR1 and CDR2 sequences are MDHEN and SYDVKM. Unmatched junction bases numbered 4, after V lost 8 bases and J lost 2 bases. The variable domain in full, with the rest retrieved from reference TRBV28 and TRBJ2-3, is DVKVTQSSRYLVKRTGEKVFLECVQDMDHENMFWYRQDPGLGLRLIYFSYDVKMKEKGDIPEGYSVSREKKERFSLILESASTNQTSMYLCASRDSYTDTQYFGPGTRLTVL.